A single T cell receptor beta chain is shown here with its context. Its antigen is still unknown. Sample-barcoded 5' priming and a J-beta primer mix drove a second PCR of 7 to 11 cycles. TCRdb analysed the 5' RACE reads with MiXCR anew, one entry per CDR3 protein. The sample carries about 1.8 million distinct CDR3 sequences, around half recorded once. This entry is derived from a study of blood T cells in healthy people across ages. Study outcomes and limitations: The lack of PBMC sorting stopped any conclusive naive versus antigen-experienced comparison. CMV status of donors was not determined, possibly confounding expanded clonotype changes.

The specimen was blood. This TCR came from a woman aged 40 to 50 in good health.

CDR3 in amino acids: CSARVIRGLAGGPGAYEQYF. CDR3 coding DNA: TGCAGTGCTAGAGTCATCCGTGGACTAGCGGGGGGGCCCGGAGCCTACGAGCAGTACTTC. V gene TRBV20-1 combines with J gene TRBJ2-7; 15 bases match TRBD2. The CDR3 covers 20 residues. With V trimmed by 1 base and J by 2 bases, 15 bases remained unmatched. Germline CDR1 reads DFQATT; CDR2 reads SNEGSKA (reference sequence).